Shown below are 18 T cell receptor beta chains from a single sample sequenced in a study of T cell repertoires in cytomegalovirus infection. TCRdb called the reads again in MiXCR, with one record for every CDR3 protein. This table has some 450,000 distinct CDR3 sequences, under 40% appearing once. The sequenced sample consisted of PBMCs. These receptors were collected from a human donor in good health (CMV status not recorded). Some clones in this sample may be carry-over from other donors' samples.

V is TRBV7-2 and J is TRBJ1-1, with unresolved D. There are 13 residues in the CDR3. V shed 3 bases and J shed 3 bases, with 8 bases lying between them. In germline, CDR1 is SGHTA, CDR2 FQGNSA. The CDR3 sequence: CASSFTEDTEAFF. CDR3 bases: TGTGCCAGCAGCTTCACAGAGGACACTGAAGCTTTCTTT.

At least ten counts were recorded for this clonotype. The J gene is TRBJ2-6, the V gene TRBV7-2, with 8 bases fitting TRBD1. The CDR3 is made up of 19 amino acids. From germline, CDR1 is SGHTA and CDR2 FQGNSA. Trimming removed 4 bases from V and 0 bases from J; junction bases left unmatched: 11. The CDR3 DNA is TGTGCCAGCAGCTCCCGGACAGGGAAAGGAATCTCTGGGGCCAACGTCCTGACTTTC. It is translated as CASSSRTGKGISGANVLTF.

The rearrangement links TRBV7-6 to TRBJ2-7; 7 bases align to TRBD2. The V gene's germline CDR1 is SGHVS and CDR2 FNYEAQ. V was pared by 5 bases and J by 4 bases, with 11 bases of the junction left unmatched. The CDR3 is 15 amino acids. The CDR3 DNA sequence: TGTGCCAGCAGCCCCTTTCAGCGGGACGGGTACGAGCAGTACTTC. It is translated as CASSPFQRDGYEQYF.

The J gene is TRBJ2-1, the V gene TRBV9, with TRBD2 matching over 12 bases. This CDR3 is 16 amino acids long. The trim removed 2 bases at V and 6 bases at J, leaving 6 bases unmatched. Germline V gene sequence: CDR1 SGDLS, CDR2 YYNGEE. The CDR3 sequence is CASSVLTSGGLNEQFF. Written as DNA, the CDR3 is TGTGCCAGCAGCGTCTTGACTAGCGGGGGCCTCAATGAGCAGTTCTTC.

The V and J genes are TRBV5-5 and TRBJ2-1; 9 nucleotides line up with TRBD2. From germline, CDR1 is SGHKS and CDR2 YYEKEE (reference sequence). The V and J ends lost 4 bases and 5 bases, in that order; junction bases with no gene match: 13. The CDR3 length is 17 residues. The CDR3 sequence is CASSHPRGAGGDNEQFF. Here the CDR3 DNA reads TGTGCCAGCAGCCACCCAAGGGGGGCGGGGGGGGACAATGAGCAGTTCTTC.

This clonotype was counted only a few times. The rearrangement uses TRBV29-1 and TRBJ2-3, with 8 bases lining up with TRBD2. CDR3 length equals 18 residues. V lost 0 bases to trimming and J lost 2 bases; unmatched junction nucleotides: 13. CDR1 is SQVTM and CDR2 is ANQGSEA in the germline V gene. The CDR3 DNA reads TGCAGCGTTGAAGATCCCGCCGTTAAGCGGGGGAACACAGATACGCAGTATTTT. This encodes CSVEDPAVKRGNTDTQYF.

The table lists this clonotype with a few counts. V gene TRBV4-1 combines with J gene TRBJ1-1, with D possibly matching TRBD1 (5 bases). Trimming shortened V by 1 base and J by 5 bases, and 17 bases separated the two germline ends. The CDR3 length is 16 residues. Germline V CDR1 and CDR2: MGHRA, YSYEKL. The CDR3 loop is CASSQGLPGMGTEAFF. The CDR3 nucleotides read TGCGCCAGCAGCCAAGGTCTTCCAGGGATGGGAACTGAAGCTTTCTTT.

CDR3 nucleotide sequence: TGTGCTAGTGGTTTGGCCAGCACCGGGGAGCTGTTTTTT. It is translated as CASGLASTGELFF. The chain has TRBV12-5 and TRBJ2-2; no definite D call. This CDR3 has 13 amino acids. The V end lost 1 base, the J end lost 4 bases, and 4 bases lay between the germline ends. CDR1 is LGHNT, CDR2 FRNRAP, per germline.

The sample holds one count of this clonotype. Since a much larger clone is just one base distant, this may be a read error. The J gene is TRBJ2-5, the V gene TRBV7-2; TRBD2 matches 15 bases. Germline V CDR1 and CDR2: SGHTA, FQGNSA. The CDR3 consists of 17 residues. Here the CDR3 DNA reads TGTGCCAGCAGCTTCAGGGGACTAGCGGGGGGCCAAGAGACCCCGTACTTC. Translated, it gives CASSFRGLAGGQETPYF.

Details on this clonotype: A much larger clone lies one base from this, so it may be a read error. The CDR3 spells CASSNLAGATYTQYF. The CDR3 DNA follows: TGTGCCAGTAGTAATCTAGCGGGGGCCACATATACGCAGTATTTT. The chain links TRBV19 to TRBJ2-3; 10 bases line up with TRBD2. Germline-derived CDR1 and CDR2 are LNHDA and SQIVND (reference sequence). The CDR3 runs to 15 residues.

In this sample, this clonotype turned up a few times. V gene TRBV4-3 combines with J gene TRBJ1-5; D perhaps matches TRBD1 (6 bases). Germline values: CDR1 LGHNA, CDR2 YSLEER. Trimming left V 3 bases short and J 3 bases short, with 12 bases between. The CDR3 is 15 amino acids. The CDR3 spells CASSHVGGSNQPQHF. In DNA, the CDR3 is TGCGCCAGCAGCCATGTAGGGGGGTCCAATCAGCCCCAGCATTTT.

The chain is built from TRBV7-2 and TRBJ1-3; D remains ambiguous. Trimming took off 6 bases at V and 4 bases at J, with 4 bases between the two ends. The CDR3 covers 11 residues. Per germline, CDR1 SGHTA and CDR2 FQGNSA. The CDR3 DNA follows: TGTGCCAGCAGTAGAGGAAACACCATATATTTT. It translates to CASSRGNTIYF.

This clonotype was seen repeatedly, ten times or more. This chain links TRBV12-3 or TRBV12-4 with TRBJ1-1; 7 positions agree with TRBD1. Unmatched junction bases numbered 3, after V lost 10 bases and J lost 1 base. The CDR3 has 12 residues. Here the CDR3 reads CATRGGNTEAFF. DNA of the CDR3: TGTGCCACCAGGGGGGGGAACACTGAAGCTTTCTTT.

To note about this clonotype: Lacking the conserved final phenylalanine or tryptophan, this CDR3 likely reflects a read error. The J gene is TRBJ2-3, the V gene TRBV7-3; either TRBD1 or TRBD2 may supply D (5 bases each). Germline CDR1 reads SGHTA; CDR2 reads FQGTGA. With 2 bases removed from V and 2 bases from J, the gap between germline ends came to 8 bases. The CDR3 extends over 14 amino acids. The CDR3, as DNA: TGTGCCAGCAGCTTAGGGGGTTACACAGATACGCAGTATTTG. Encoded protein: CASSLGGYTDTQYL.

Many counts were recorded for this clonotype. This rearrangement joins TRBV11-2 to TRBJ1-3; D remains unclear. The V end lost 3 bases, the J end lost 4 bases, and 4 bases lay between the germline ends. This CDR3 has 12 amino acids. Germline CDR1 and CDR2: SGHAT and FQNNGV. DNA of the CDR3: TGTGCCAGCAGCTTGACAGGAAACACCATATATTTT. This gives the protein CASSLTGNTIYF.

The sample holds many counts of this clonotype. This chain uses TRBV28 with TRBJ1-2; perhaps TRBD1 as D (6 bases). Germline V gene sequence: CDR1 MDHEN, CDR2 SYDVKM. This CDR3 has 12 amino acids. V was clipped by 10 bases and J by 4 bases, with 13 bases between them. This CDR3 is CATLQGGYGYTF. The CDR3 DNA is TGTGCCACCCTACAGGGAGGCTATGGCTACACCTTC.

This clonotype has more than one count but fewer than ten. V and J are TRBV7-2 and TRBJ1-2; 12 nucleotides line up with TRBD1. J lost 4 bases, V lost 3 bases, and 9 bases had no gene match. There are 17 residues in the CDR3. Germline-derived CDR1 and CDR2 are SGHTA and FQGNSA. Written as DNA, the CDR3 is TGTGCCAGCAGCTTTGCCGGGACAGGGGGCTCTAGCTATGGCTACACCTTC. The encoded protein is CASSFAGTGGSSYGYTF.

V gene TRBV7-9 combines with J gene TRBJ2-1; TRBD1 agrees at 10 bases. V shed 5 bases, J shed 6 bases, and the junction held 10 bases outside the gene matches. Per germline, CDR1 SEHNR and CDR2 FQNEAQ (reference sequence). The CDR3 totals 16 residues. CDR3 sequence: CASSPTGGLLVNEQFF. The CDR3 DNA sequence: TGTGCCAGCAGCCCGACAGGGGGCTTATTGGTCAATGAGCAGTTCTTC.